This T cell receptor beta chain was identified during a study of OX40 agonist ivuxolimab in advanced cancers. Trimming removed 7 bases at V and 2 bases at J, with 7 bases between. This CDR3 spans 12 amino acids. The germline V gene encodes CDR1 SNHLY and CDR2 FYNNEI. Clones were sequenced by immunoSEQ multiplex PCR, and TCRdb holds only the in-frame ones, with some missing. The data hold about 38,000 clones, with 60% to 85% observed a single time. The sample in question was CD4+ or CD8+ T cells sorted from blood, obtained in a trial of the OX40 agonist ivuxolimab. The clonotype originates from an adult with an advanced solid tumor such as melanoma, head and neck, liver or kidney cancer. J is TRBJ2-3 and V is TRBV2; D is undetermined. This CDR3 reads CASIGYTDTQYF. The CDR3 DNA reads as TGTGCCAGCATCGGCTACACAGATACGCAGTATTTT.